This T cell receptor (beta chain) emerged from a study of cytomegalovirus exposure and HLA in healthy donors. Primers for the PCR totalled 60 Vbeta and 13 Jbeta. TCRdb's table, derived via immunoSEQ multiplex PCR, lists solely in-frame clones and lacks some. The table has about 67,000 clones, approximately 67% seen once. Concerning this clone itself: Its specificity is not known.

The CDR3 is 14 residues long. Trimming took 10 bases from V and 4 from J; bases not matched to a gene: 8. Germline V gene data show CDR1 as ENHRY and CDR2 as SYGVKD. The study's findings and limits: Highly shared sequence variants in one cluster were likely a sequencing artifact. A later analysis linked a missense DCLRE1C variant to TCR beta V- and J-gene trimming. Highest at DRB1 and lowest at HLA-C, TCR association rates differed among HLA loci in a later analysis. Per a later analysis, about 17,000 TCR beta sequences showed association with HLA alleles at 0.05 false discovery rate.

V gene TRBV10-3 combines with J gene TRBJ2-2, with 8 bases identical to TRBD1. The receptor was isolated from a woman in her twenties or thirties in good health and CMV-seronegative. Input material: PBMCs. The CDR3 DNA reads as TGTGCCAGCAGAGGAACAGGGGGCACCGGGGAGCTGTTTTTT. It yields the protein CASRGTGGTGELFF.